One and the same sample provided the 19 T cell receptor beta chains below, sequenced in a study of T cell responses to AZD1222 COVID-19 vaccine (dated by TCRdb to the early 2020s). The library came from the immunoSEQ multiplex PCR assay. TCRdb mirrors the immuneACCESS table, restricted to in-frame sequences. Some clones are absent from its copies; in checked studies, under half trace to an unresolved V gene, and the reason for the others is unknown. This sample has 200,000 to 250,000 clones in its table, and approximately 94% of those were observed once. The biggest ten clones account for around 1.7% of the sample. The time point label on this specimen signifies: about 28 days (+/-7) after the second vaccine dose. Sample treatment or condition, as interpreted from the label and publication: meningococcal conjugate vaccine given as trial control. The sample consisted of peripheral blood, taken 28 days after the second dose of the MenACWY control vaccine. Source of these receptors: an adult who received the MenACWY meningococcal vaccine as a control.

V usage is TRBV7-2 and J usage is TRBJ1-3, with a tentative D call TRBD1 (6 bases). Germline assignment: CDR1 SGHTA and CDR2 FQGNSA. The CDR3 runs 16 residues. V was shortened by 5 bases and J by 0 bases, with 14 bases between the two germline ends. The CDR3 spells CASSAGTLSSGNTIYF. CDR3 coding DNA: TGTGCCAGCAGCGCCGGGACACTCTCCTCTGGAAACACCATATATTTT.

This chain links TRBV7-6 with TRBJ1-2; TRBD1 matches at 10 bases. The CDR3 sequence is 16 residues long. CDR1 and CDR2 from the germline V gene are SGHVS and FNYEAQ. V trimming: 4 bases; J trimming: 6 bases; junction bases outside the gene matches: 11. CDR3 sequence: CASSSYRGTGDHGYTF. DNA of the CDR3: TGTGCCAGCAGCTCGTATCGCGGGACAGGGGATCATGGCTACACCTTC. The variable domain in full, completed from reference TRBV7-6 and TRBJ1-2, reads GAGVSQSPRYKVTKRGQDVALRCDPISGHVSLYWYRQALGQGPEFLTYFNYEAQQDKSGLPNDRFSAERPEGSISTLTIQRTEQRDSAMYRCASSSYRGTGDHGYTFGSGTRLTVV.

This clone was counted a single time. The V call is TRBV27, the J call TRBJ2-7; TRBD1 aligns across 8 bases. V lost 5 bases and J lost 2; bases outside the gene matches: 11. The CDR3 is 16 residues long. Germline CDR1 and CDR2: MNHEY and SMNVEV (reference sequence). The CDR3 reads CASSPVRTGGPYEQYF. In DNA, the CDR3 is TGTGCCAGCAGTCCCGTAAGAACAGGGGGACCCTACGAGCAGTACTTC.

The rearrangement joins TRBV10-2 to TRBJ1-5; 8 positions match TRBD1. Germline V CDR1 and CDR2: WSHSY, SAAADI. CDR3 length equals 14 residues. V shed 5 bases and J 11 bases; nucleotides not matched to a gene: 11. The chain's CDR3 is CASSTSDRAPAQHF. In DNA, the CDR3 is TGCGCCAGCAGTACCTCGGACAGGGCGCCGGCCCAGCATTTT.

Comment on this clone: Other nucleotide sequences in the sample specify the same CDR3. The genes are TRBV6-5 and TRBJ1-1; D possibly corresponds to TRBD1 (6 bases). The V end lost 2 bases, the J end lost 4 bases, and 8 bases lay between the germline ends. Germline assignment: CDR1 MNHEY and CDR2 SVGAGI. The CDR3 is 13 amino acids. The chain's CDR3 is CASSYGQSTEAFF. In nucleotides, the CDR3 is TGTGCCAGCAGTTACGGACAGTCCACTGAAGCTTTCTTT.

CDR3 in DNA: TGTGCCATCAGTCTGAGACAGGGAGTCTACAATGAGCAGTTCTTC. Its protein is CAISLRQGVYNEQFF. The chain joins TRBV10-3 to TRBJ2-1, with 7 bases lining up with TRBD1. The CDR3 totals 15 residues. The V gene's germline CDR1 is ENHRY and CDR2 SYGVKD. V trimming: 5 bases; J trimming: 3 bases; junction bases outside the gene matches: 7.

V usage is TRBV18 and J usage is TRBJ1-2; 8 positions match TRBD1. Germline V gives CDR1 KGHSH, CDR2 LQKENI. CDR3 length: 12 amino acids. Losses at the gene ends were 3 bases for V and 8 bases for J; bases not matched to a gene: 2. The DNA for the CDR3 is TGTGCCAGCTCACCGGACAGGGACGGCTACACCTTC. Amino acids: CASSPDRDGYTF.

CDR3 amino acids: CASSFLGSQETQYF. In DNA, the CDR3 is TGTGCCAGCAGCTTCTTAGGATCGCAAGAGACCCAGTACTTC. This sequence joins TRBV7-9 and TRBJ2-5; D unclear. CDR1 and CDR2 from the germline V gene are SEHNR and FQNEAQ (reference sequence). V was pared by 3 bases and J by 2 bases, with 10 bases between. The CDR3 has 14 residues.

The CDR3: CASRRQGDNEKLFF. In nucleotides, the CDR3 is TGTGCCAGCAGGCGACAGGGAGATAATGAAAAACTGTTTTTT. The chain combines TRBV6-5 with TRBJ1-4, with 7 bases that match TRBD1. With V trimmed by 6 bases and J by 4 bases, 5 bases remained unmatched. The V gene's germline CDR1 is MNHEY and CDR2 SVGAGI. The CDR3 loop spans 14 amino acids.

The genes are TRBV11-1 and TRBJ2-7; 7 bases match TRBD1. CDR3 length equals 13 residues. Germline V gene data show CDR1 as SGHAT and CDR2 as FQDESV (reference sequence). J gave up 5 bases and V 3 bases, and 4 bases lay outside the gene matches. CDR3 loop: CASSLGRGNEQYF. The CDR3 nucleotides read TGTGCCAGCAGCTTGGGCAGGGGGAACGAGCAGTACTTC.

J is TRBJ2-2 and V is TRBV6-6; TRBD2 might be the D (7 bases). This CDR3 is 17 amino acids long. The V and J ends lost 5 bases and 2 bases respectively, with 18 bases between them. Germline V CDR1 and CDR2: MNHNY, SVGAGI (reference sequence). The CDR3 region is CASSRHLGGGNTGELFF. In DNA, the CDR3 is TGTGCCAGCAGTCGCCACCTAGGGGGGGGAAACACCGGGGAGCTGTTTTTT.

This clone appeared once. The chain is built from TRBV11-2 and TRBJ2-7; D uncertain. The V and J ends lost 5 bases and 2 bases respectively, with 19 bases between them. Germline V gene sequence: CDR1 SGHAT, CDR2 FQNNGV. The CDR3 is made up of 16 amino acids. CDR3 nucleotide sequence: TGTGCCAGCAGCGAACAAAGTCGGACGTTAGCCTACGAGCAGTACTTC. Translating gives CASSEQSRTLAYEQYF.

CDR3 residues: CAWSGSSVSYNEQFF. The CDR3 DNA reads TGTGCCTGGAGTGGATCTAGCGTATCCTACAATGAGCAGTTCTTC. The V and J genes are TRBV30 and TRBJ2-1; D is possibly TRBD2 (6 bases). CDR1 is GTSNPN and CDR2 is SVGIG in the germline V gene (reference sequence). Trimming shortened V by 1 base and J by 1 base, and 11 bases separated the two germline ends. CDR3 size: 15 residues. Based on the CDR3 plus reference TRBV30 and TRBJ2-1, the full variable domain is SQTIHQWPATLVQPVGSPLSLECTVEGTSNPNLYWYRQAAGRGLQLLFYSVGIGQISSEVPQNLSASRPQDRQFILSSKKLLLSDSGFYLCAWSGSSVSYNEQFFGPGTRLTVL.

This chain connects TRBV7-6 to TRBJ2-5, with TRBD1 identical over 9 bases. CDR3 length: 14 residues. CDR1 and CDR2 (germline): SGHVS, FNYEAQ. Germline trimming cut 5 bases from V and 4 bases from J; bases unmatched to any gene: 5. The CDR3 DNA reads TGTGCCAGCAGCGCAGGACAGGGGACAGAGACCCAGTACTTC. This translates into CASSAGQGTETQYF.

The CDR3 coding sequence is TGTGCCTGGAGTGTAGGGCCCCCCGGGGAGCTGTTTTTT. Protein: CAWSVGPPGELFF. The chain uses TRBV30 and TRBJ2-2, with D unclear. The length of the CDR3 is 13 residues. Trimming cost V 0 bases and J 6 bases, with 8 bases left between them. The germline CDR1 and CDR2 sequences are GTSNPN and SVGIG (reference sequence).

The chain joins TRBV6-5 to TRBJ1-1; D is ambiguous. Germline V gene data show CDR1 as MNHEY and CDR2 as SVGAGI. This CDR3 has 14 residues. V lost 5 bases and J 2 bases, leaving 12 bases between the germline ends. CDR3 region: CASSQRASNTEAFF. The CDR3 nucleotides are TGTGCCAGCAGTCAAAGGGCCAGCAACACTGAAGCTTTCTTT.

In this sample, this clone turned up once. CDR3 residues: CASSFQGSGLEQYF. In DNA form, the CDR3 reads TGTGCCAGCAGTTTCCAAGGGAGCGGCCTCGAGCAGTACTTC. The chain links TRBV28 to TRBJ2-7; D possibly corresponds to TRBD2 (5 bases). The germline V gene encodes CDR1 MDHEN and CDR2 SYDVKM. V was clipped by 3 bases and J by 6 bases, with 15 bases between them. The CDR3 has 14 amino acids.

This sequence joins TRBV30 and TRBJ2-7, with D possibly being TRBD1 (5 bases). The germline gives CDR1 GTSNPN, CDR2 SVGIG (reference sequence). Trimming left V 3 bases short and J 1 base short, with 7 bases between. This CDR3 comprises 12 residues. The CDR3, as DNA: TGTGCCTGGAGCAGGGTTTCCTACGAGCAGTACTTC. This sequence encodes CAWSRVSYEQYF. The entire variable domain, with the rest obtained from reference TRBV30 and TRBJ2-7, is as follows: SQTIHQWPATLVQPVGSPLSLECTVEGTSNPNLYWYRQAAGRGLQLLFYSVGIGQISSEVPQNLSASRPQDRQFILSSKKLLLSDSGFYLCAWSRVSYEQYFGPGTRLTVT.

The chain recombines TRBV19 with TRBJ1-3, with D hard to call. Germline V lookup: CDR1 LNHDA, CDR2 SQIVND (reference sequence). V was cut by 6 bases and J by 0 bases, with 12 bases left in between. This CDR3 spans 15 amino acids. This chain's CDR3 is CASRTELLSGNTIYF. The CDR3 region has the DNA TGTGCCAGTAGAACGGAACTTCTCTCTGGAAACACCATATATTTT.